A selection of T cell receptor beta chains follows, all from one sample in a study of cytotoxic CD8 clonotypes in ibrutinib-treated CLL. The table came from immunoSEQ multiplex PCR; TCRdb's copy has only in-frame clones and leaves some out. The sample lists approximately 130,000 clones, less than 90% seen once, with approximately 3.5% in the top ten. The sample consisted of PBMCs, taken after 24 months of ibrutinib treatment. Source of these receptors: a human donor with chronic lymphocytic leukemia. The conserved cysteine and the conserved F or W are not part of the CDR3 here. The order of the fields is V gene, CDR3 protein.

v_gene: TRBV6-5; CDR3aa: ASSSTIRHSEQY
v_gene: TRBV19; CDR3aa: ASSIQGQSQETQY
v_gene: TRBV7-2; CDR3aa: ASSSTGATSGNTIY
v_gene: TRBV27; CDR3aa: ASSLYSGLADTQY
v_gene: TRBV10-1; CDR3aa: ASSESMGGVGEQY
v_gene: TRBV28; CDR3aa: ANGGRYTGELF
v_gene: TRBV25-1; CDR3aa: ASSEWTGDQPQH
v_gene: TRBV7-8; CDR3aa: ASSSRGGSQPQH
v_gene: TRBV7-2; CDR3aa: ASSLTGNPTYNEQF
v_gene: TRBV7-9; CDR3aa: ASSPGSNEQF
v_gene: TRBV6-6; CDR3aa: ASSFGQGNQPQH
v_gene: TRBV5-1; CDR3aa: ASSSGGTSGGRPGADTQY
v_gene: TRBV7-6; CDR3aa: ASSSRDNQPQH
v_gene: TRBV18; CDR3aa: ASSPGGGTSYEQY
v_gene: TRBV7-2; CDR3aa: ASSSYYNEQF
v_gene: TRBV6-5; CDR3aa: ASSRGIRGYGYT
v_gene: TRBV4-2; CDR3aa: ASSVRSGGRVTDTQY
v_gene: TRBV5-1; CDR3aa: ASSPQGADSPLH
v_gene: TRBV15; CDR3aa: ATSRDRGEHQPQH
v_gene: TRBV6-5; CDR3aa: ATAGLMNTEAF
v_gene: TRBV7-8; CDR3aa: ASSPSAGSSYEQY
v_gene: TRBV5-4; CDR3aa: ASSLGIVGTEAF
v_gene: TRBV30; CDR3aa: AWNGQGSGTQY
v_gene: TRBV6-5; CDR3aa: ASSYLGTSTDTQY
v_gene: TRBV5-1; CDR3aa: ASSSPQGGTLSGNTIY
v_gene: TRBV27; CDR3aa: ASSFLQGTGYT
v_gene: TRBV2; CDR3aa: ASSGGRFSLSYEQY
v_gene: TRBV9; CDR3aa: ASSVATENTDTQY
v_gene: TRBV6-1; CDR3aa: ASSEALRGAYGYT
v_gene: TRBV5-1; CDR3aa: ASSPPGVRNTEAF
v_gene: TRBV19; CDR3aa: ASSIQQGKPYNEQF
v_gene: TRBV19; CDR3aa: ASSHPGQEANEKLF
v_gene: TRBV5-4; CDR3aa: ASSLKGGAQETQY
v_gene: TRBV18; CDR3aa: ASSPGGLNTEAF
v_gene: TRBV2; CDR3aa: ASSDTPQGYNSPLH
v_gene: TRBV27; CDR3aa: ASSWTGGFYEQY
v_gene: TRBV27; CDR3aa: ASSRTANTGELF
v_gene: TRBV6-1; CDR3aa: ASSEAEGTGASGANVLT
v_gene: TRBV6-5; CDR3aa: ASSRTGNSPLH
v_gene: TRBV6-4; CDR3aa: ASGTGTGQETQY
v_gene: TRBV30; CDR3aa: AWGPGGYSYNEQF
v_gene: TRBV4-1; CDR3aa: ASSQGILEVTQY
v_gene: TRBV5-6; CDR3aa: ASSLNNYRGTRPLH
v_gene: TRBV9; CDR3aa: ASSFGQGSYEQY
v_gene: TRBV2; CDR3aa: ASRRQAQETQY
v_gene: TRBV2; CDR3aa: ASSPSGLGTGELF
v_gene: TRBV6-5; CDR3aa: ASTRGTGNSPLH
v_gene: TRBV7-3; CDR3aa: ATSAVLAGAPATGELF
v_gene: TRBV5-4; CDR3aa: ASSLSSGTQEAF
v_gene: TRBV4-3; CDR3aa: ASSQGTGMTYNEQF